The T cell receptor beta chain under discussion was sequenced for a study of CD8 T cells in Susac syndrome. It was with random hexamers that about 0.45 to 1 ug RNA was reverse transcribed. Amplification of TCR beta CDR3 by immunoSEQ multiplex PCR spanned 54 Vbeta and 13 Jbeta. One entry per CDR3 protein, called by TCRdb with MiXCR from the immunoSEQ multiplex PCR reads. Of more than 85,000 distinct CDR3 sequences listed, about 96% are singletons. The receptor was isolated from a human donor in good health. Sequencing used CD4+ T cells from PBMCs.

The CDR3 sequence: CASSSGTSGFYEQYF. CDR3 bases: TGTGCCAGCAGCTCCGGGACTAGCGGGTTCTACGAGCAGTACTTC. J is TRBJ2-7 and V is TRBV6-6; TRBD2 matches at 12 bases. This CDR3 is built from 15 residues. Trimming cost V 6 bases and J 3 bases; bases outside gene matches: 6. The germline CDR1 and CDR2 sequences are MNHNY and SVGAGI (reference sequence).